This T cell receptor (beta chain) was profiled in a study of cytomegalovirus exposure and HLA in healthy donors. Study-level findings and limits: For most TCR beta V segments, an earlier analysis put the productive rate at about 87% or about 30% of the time. TCR beta V- and J-gene trimming was later associated with a missense DCLRE1C variant. Follow-up analysis seemed to connect common viral pathogens with several of the most significant clusters identified.

The PCR contained 60 Vbeta and 13 Jbeta primers. TCRdb's copy holds only in-frame clones and misses some; the assay was immunoSEQ multiplex PCR. The sample data list 20,000 to 25,000 clones. As regards this clone: Its antigen remains unknown. Different DNA sequences within this sample yield the same CDR3.

Each donor was healthy, and each was a bone marrow donor. V was clipped by 2 bases and J by 6 bases; unmatched bases: 9. CDR3 length: 15 residues. Per germline, CDR1 SGDLS and CDR2 YYNGEE. The chain combines TRBV9 with TRBJ2-7, with 9 bases matching TRBD1. This receptor was identified in a man aged 55 to 70 in good health and CMV-seropositive. The sample comprised PBMCs. In DNA, the CDR3 is TGTGCCAGCAGCGTCGAGACGATGACAGGGGGCGAGCAGTACTTC. This sequence encodes CASSVETMTGGEQYF.